There are many counts of the clone carrying this TCR beta chain. Its target is unknown. The cDNA came from 5'RACE with 10-nucleotide random UMIs. TCRdb re-analysed the 5' RACE reads in MiXCR, keeping a single row per CDR3 protein. The repertoire consists of approximately 48,000 distinct CDR3 sequences, with around 3.3% occurring once and the leading ten covering approximately 15%. The data derive from a study of neurological immune-mediated disorders. Study-level points and caveats: Among expanded clones, no CDR3 amino acid sequences were shared across subjects, a pattern suggesting private repertoires in all groups. HTLV-1-associated myelopathy had the most TCR clonal expansion, whereas multiple sclerosis had the least (lower than in healthy controls). With the multiple sclerosis repertoire cluster, none of the clinical or MRI features showed an association.

The CDR3 runs to 15 residues. Unmatched junction bases numbered 7, after V lost 2 bases and J lost 4 bases. Germline CDR1 SGHRS, CDR2 YFSETQ. What was sequenced was PBMCs. V and J are TRBV5-1 and TRBJ1-2, with TRBD1 matching over 8 bases. This receptor was taken from a woman aged 45-60 years with multiple sclerosis. DNA for the CDR3: TGCGCCAGCAGCTTAGAACAGGGGGTTTCCTATGGCTACACCTTC. Its protein is CASSLEQGVSYGYTF. The variable domain in full, with the rest retrieved from reference TRBV5-1 and TRBJ1-2, is KAGVTQTPRYLIKTRGQQVTLSCSPISGHRSVSWYQQTPGQGLQFLFEYFSETQRNKGNFPGRFSGRQFSNSRSEMNVSTLELGDSALYLCASSLEQGVSYGYTFGSGTRLTVV.